A selection of T cell receptor beta chains follows, all from one sample in a study. TCRdb itself ran the 5' RACE reads through MiXCR, one entry per CDR3 protein. The sample yields roughly 58,000 distinct CDR3 sequences, less than 25% seen once. Sequencing used tumor-infiltrating Tregs sorted from the breast tumor. Every receptor here comes from a female donor with breast cancer. The CDR3 runs from the conserved cysteine through the conserved F or W. The D gene is left open where the match is weak. The size field is filled for only some rows; it gives once, few, many or a size class.

v_gene	abundance	j_gene	d_gene	CDR3nt	CDR3aa
TRBV5-1	many	TRBJ2-3	TRBD2	TGCGCCAGCAGACCGATAGCGGGAGGACCTCCGTCGAATACGCAGTATTTT	CASRPIAGGPPSNTQYF
TRBV10-2	many	TRBJ2-7	TRBD1	TGCGCCAGCAGCCCTAGGCAGGGGGCGGTAGGGGAGCAGTACTTC	CASSPRQGAVGEQYF
TRBV20-1	-	TRBJ2-1	TRBD1	TGCAGTGCAGATTTTAGGGACAGTGGCTCCAATGAGCAGTTCTTC	CSADFRDSGSNEQFF
TRBV28	few	TRBJ1-4	TRBD1	TGTGCCACCAGGACAGGCGGGGTTAATGAAAAACTGTTTTTT	CATRTGGVNEKLFF
TRBV5-1	few	TRBJ2-1	-	TGCGCCAGCAGCTGGAGCGGTTCTTCCTACAATGAGCAGTTCTTC	CASSWSGSSYNEQFF
TRBV10-3	-	TRBJ1-1	-	TGTGCCATCAGTGAGTCCTCAAGAAGACCGAACACTGAAGCCTTCTTT	CAISESSRRPNTEAFF
TRBV5-1	-	TRBJ1-4	TRBD1	TGCGCCAGCAGCTTCCAGGGGGCCCATAATGAAAAACTGTTTTTT	CASSFQGAHNEKLFF
TRBV5-1	many	TRBJ2-5	-	TGCGCCAGCAGCTTGCAGGGGTCCCAAGAGACCCAGTACTTC	CASSLQGSQETQYF
TRBV11-3	-	TRBJ2-2	-	TGTGCCAGCAGCCTGTGGACCGGGGAGCTGTTTTTT	CASSLWTGELFF
TRBV3-1	-	TRBJ2-1	-	TGTGCCAGCAGCCAAAGGCCAAGCCTTGAGCAGTTCTTC	CASSQRPSLEQFF
TRBV5-1	-	TRBJ2-1	-	TGCGCCAGCAGCGGCCACACCTACAATGAGCAGTTCTTC	CASSGHTYNEQFF
TRBV3-1	few	TRBJ1-4	-	TGTGCCAGCAGCCTTCAGGGCAGCAGTGAAAAACTGTTTTTT	CASSLQGSSEKLFF
TRBV7-7	many	TRBJ2-7	TRBD1	TGTGCTAGCAGCTCGGGACAGGGTAAGGCCGAGCAGTACTTC	CASSSGQGKAEQYF
TRBV5-1	-	TRBJ2-1	-	TGCGCCAGCAGGAAGGAAGAAGGGAATGAGCAGTTCTTC	CASRKEEGNEQFF
TRBV20-1	-	TRBJ2-1	TRBD2	TGCAGTGCAGCTCTAGCGGCCAAGAACAATGAGCAGTTCTTC	CSAALAAKNNEQFF
TRBV6-6	many	TRBJ2-6	TRBD1	TGTGCCAGCGAGGACAGGGGAGGGGCTGGGGCCAACGTCCTGACTTTC	CASEDRGGAGANVLTF
TRBV29-1	-	TRBJ1-2	-	TGCAGCGTTGAAGATCGACGGTTGTATGGCTACACCTTC	CSVEDRRLYGYTF
TRBV12-3/TRBV12-4	-	TRBJ1-2	-	TGTGCCAGCAGTTTCGGGGGGAATCATGGCTACACCTTC	CASSFGGNHGYTF
TRBV12-3/TRBV12-4	few	TRBJ2-1	-	TGTGCCAGCAGCCTCGGCGGCCCAGGCGACAATGAGCAGTTCTTC	CASSLGGPGDNEQFF
TRBV9	-	TRBJ2-2	-	TGTGCCAGCAGCGTAGCAAGTAGAGGGCAGCTGTTTTTT	CASSVASRGQLFF
TRBV24-1	-	TRBJ2-7	-	TGTGCCACCAGAGGAGGGGGCTACGAGCAGTACTTC	CATRGGGYEQYF
TRBV5-8	-	TRBJ1-2	-	TGTGCCAGCAGACTTCCACTCGGAGACTATGGCTACACCTTC	CASRLPLGDYGYTF
TRBV6-5	few	TRBJ1-6	-	TGTGCCAGCAAGTCGGCAGGCGATAATTCACCCCTCCACTTT	CASKSAGDNSPLHF
TRBV12-3/TRBV12-4	many	TRBJ2-2	-	TGTGCCAGCAGTTTACCACAGGCTTACACCGGGGAGCTGTTTTTT	CASSLPQAYTGELFF
TRBV28	-	TRBJ1-6	-	TGTGCCAGCAGGCGATCCGATTCACCCCTCCACTTT	CASRRSDSPLHF
TRBV7-9	-	TRBJ1-5	-	TGTGCCAGCAGCTTAGGACCGGGGAACACTAATCAGCCCCAGCATTTT	CASSLGPGNTNQPQHF
TRBV12-3/TRBV12-4	-	TRBJ2-6	-	TGTGCCAGCAGTTTGGACCCTGGGACCAACGTCCTGACTTTC	CASSLDPGTNVLTF
TRBV6-5	-	TRBJ1-1	-	TGTGCCAGCAGTTACTCAACCCCGAACACTGAAGCTTTCTTT	CASSYSTPNTEAFF
TRBV9	-	TRBJ2-3	-	TGTGCCAGCAGCCCAGGACAGTCCACAGATACGCAGTATTTT	CASSPGQSTDTQYF
TRBV7-3	many	TRBJ1-1	-	TGTGCCAGCAGCTACACCATGAACACTGAAGCTTTCTTT	CASSYTMNTEAFF
TRBV6-5	few	TRBJ2-5	-	TGTGCCAGCAGACGCAGGACGGAAGGGCAGACCCAGTACTTC	CASRRRTEGQTQYF
TRBV5-1	many	TRBJ1-5	TRBD1	TGCGCCAGCAGCTTGAACCATGGGACAGGCCCCCAGCATTTT	CASSLNHGTGPQHF